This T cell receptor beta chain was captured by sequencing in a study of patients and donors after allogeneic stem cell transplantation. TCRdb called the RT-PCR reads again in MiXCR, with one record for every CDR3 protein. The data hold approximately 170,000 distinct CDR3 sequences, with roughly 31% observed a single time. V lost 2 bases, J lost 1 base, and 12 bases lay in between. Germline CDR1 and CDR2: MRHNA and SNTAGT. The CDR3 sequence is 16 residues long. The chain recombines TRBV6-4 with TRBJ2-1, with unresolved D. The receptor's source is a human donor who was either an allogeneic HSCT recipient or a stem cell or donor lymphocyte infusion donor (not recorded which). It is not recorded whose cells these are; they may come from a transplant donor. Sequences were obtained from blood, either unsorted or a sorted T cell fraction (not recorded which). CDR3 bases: TGTGCCAGCAGTGACCACGAAGAGCTTTCCTACAATGAGCAGTTCTTC. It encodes CASSDHEELSYNEQFF.